The 25 T cell receptor beta chains reported below all come from one sample, sequenced in a study of blood T cell repertoires in COVID-19. Sequencing was performed with immunoSEQ multiplex PCR; in TCRdb, only in-frame clones are kept and a portion is missing. The table has about 200,000 clones, 70% to 90% seen once. Sequencing input: peripheral blood. These receptors were collected from a man in his forties or fifties with acute or convalescent COVID-19.

The chain joins TRBV11-2 to TRBJ2-1, with 9 bases identical to TRBD2. Trimming took 6 bases from V and 7 from J; bases not matched to a gene: 10. Looked up from germline, CDR1 is SGHAT and CDR2 is FQNNGV. The CDR3 is 15 residues long. The CDR3 here is CASRQLAGTGNEQFF. In DNA form, the CDR3 reads TGTGCCAGCAGACAGCTAGCGGGGACGGGGAATGAGCAGTTCTTC.

The V call is TRBV10-2, the J call TRBJ1-1; 9 nucleotides line up with TRBD1. The J segment lost 5 bases and the V segment lost 4 bases, leaving 5 bases of the junction unmatched. Germline V gene sequence: CDR1 WSHSY, CDR2 SAAADI. The CDR3 sequence is 14 residues long. In DNA, the CDR3 is TGCGCCAGCAGTGGGGACAGGGCGGGGACTGAAGCTTTCTTT. This translates into CASSGDRAGTEAFF.

The chain couples TRBV2 to TRBJ1-1, with 7 bases fitting TRBD1. This CDR3 is built from 13 residues. Germline V gene lookup returns CDR1 SNHLY and CDR2 FYNNEI. The trim removed 6 bases at V and 3 bases at J, leaving 4 bases unmatched. The CDR3 region has the DNA TGTGCCAGCAGGCAGGGGGTTTACACTGAAGCTTTCTTT. Encoded protein: CASRQGVYTEAFF. The full variable domain, in which reference TRBV2 and TRBJ1-1 provide the parts outside the CDR3, is EPEVTQTPSHQVTQMGQEVILRCVPISNHLYFYWYRQILGQKVEFLVSFYNNEISEKSEIFDDQFSVERPDGSNFTLKIRSTKLEDSAMYFCASRQGVYTEAFFGQGTRLTVV.

CDR3 bases: TGTGCCAGCAGTTCCCCTCCGGGGGTAGGAGACAATGAGCAGTTCTTC. It yields the protein CASSSPPGVGDNEQFF. This chain connects TRBV6-5 to TRBJ2-1, with TRBD2 as a possible D gene (6 bases). Germline-derived CDR1 and CDR2 are MNHEY and SVGAGI. The CDR3 loop spans 16 amino acids. V was shortened by 4 bases and J by 5 bases, with 18 bases between the two germline ends.

V usage is TRBV5-1 and J usage is TRBJ1-1; D possibly corresponds to TRBD1 (5 bases). There are 16 residues in the CDR3. Germline lookup yields CDR1 SGHRS and CDR2 YFSETQ. Trimming stripped 2 bases from V and 1 base from J, with 15 bases between. The CDR3 nucleotides read TGCGCCAGCAGCTTTGCTGGGACGGAGGGGAACACTGAAGCTTTCTTT. The encoded protein is CASSFAGTEGNTEAFF.

V and J are TRBV11-2 and TRBJ1-1; possibly TRBD1 for D (6 bases). Germline V lookup: CDR1 SGHAT, CDR2 FQNNGV. This CDR3 contains 15 residues. V lost 2 bases, J lost 1 base, and 11 bases lay in between. DNA of the CDR3: TGTGCCAGCAGCTTATTTCCGGGACAGAACACTGAAGCTTTCTTT. Translation: CASSLFPGQNTEAFF.

The chain carries TRBV15 and TRBJ2-2; a possible D gene is TRBD2 (5 bases). Germline V CDR1 and CDR2: LNHNV, YYDKDF (reference sequence). CDR3 size: 15 residues. V was cut by 3 bases and J by 5 bases, with 13 bases left in between. CDR3 bases: TGTGCCACCAGCAGGGGGAGTGTTTGGACCGGGGAGCTGTTTTTT. The encoded protein is CATSRGSVWTGELFF.

J is TRBJ1-5 and V is TRBV10-2, with TRBD1 matching over 9 bases. The junction had 2 bases not matched to a gene; V was cut back by 6 bases and J by 2 bases. Germline CDR1 and CDR2: WSHSY and SAAADI. The CDR3 totals 14 residues. The CDR3 protein is CASRGDRGNQPQHF. CDR3 DNA: TGCGCCAGCAGGGGGGACAGGGGCAATCAGCCCCAGCATTTT.

For the CDR3, the DNA is TGTGCCAGCAGCCAAGGACAGGGGCCGAATTCACCCCTCCACTTT. Translated: CASSQGQGPNSPLHF. The genes are TRBV14 and TRBJ1-6; 8 positions match TRBD1. Germline trimming cut 1 base from V and 7 bases from J; bases unmatched to any gene: 3. Looked up from germline, CDR1 is SGHDN and CDR2 is FVKESK. The CDR3 is made up of 15 amino acids.

The chain joins TRBV6-5 to TRBJ1-3; possible D gene TRBD1, 5 bases. Trimming stripped 8 bases from V and 2 bases from J, with 10 bases between. The CDR3 runs to 13 residues. The germline V gene has CDR1 MNHEY and CDR2 SVGAGI. The CDR3 sequence is CASDQGPGNTIYF. In DNA form, the CDR3 reads TGTGCCAGCGATCAGGGCCCTGGAAACACCATATATTTT.

In this sample, this clone turned up a few times. This sequence joins TRBV18 and TRBJ1-4, with TRBD1 matching 8 bases. Germline lookup yields CDR1 KGHSH and CDR2 LQKENI. This CDR3 comprises 15 residues. The V segment lost 6 bases and the J segment 5 bases; nucleotides outside the gene matches: 8. CDR3 nucleotides: TGTGCCAGCTCTCCGGACAGGGCCCTCAATGAAAAACTGTTTTTT. Amino acids: CASSPDRALNEKLFF.

The V gene is TRBV24-1, the J gene TRBJ2-1, with 7 bases lining up with TRBD1. Germline-derived CDR1 and CDR2 are KGHDR and SFDVKD. Trimming removed 2 bases from V and 10 bases from J; junction bases left unmatched: 1. This CDR3 comprises 12 residues. The CDR3 is CATSDSDREQFF. The CDR3 DNA sequence: TGTGCCACCAGTGATTCGGACAGGGAGCAGTTCTTC.

This chain connects TRBV2 to TRBJ2-1, with D possibly TRBD1 on 5 matching bases. V gave up 7 bases and J gave up 0 bases, with 10 bases separating them. Germline CDR1 and CDR2: SNHLY and FYNNEI. This CDR3 region has 14 residues. The CDR3 loop reads CASNRISSYNEQFF. For the CDR3, the DNA is TGTGCCAGCAACAGGATAAGCTCCTACAATGAGCAGTTCTTC.

To note about this clone: One junction end disagrees with the germline gene, perhaps due to a read error. This sample also contains other DNA sequences that code for the same CDR3. V is TRBV2 and J is TRBJ1-5, with TRBD1 matching over 10 bases. The CDR3 totals 16 residues. Germline V CDR1 and CDR2: SNHLY, FYNNEI. The CDR3 region is CASREGQGVSNQPQHF. CDR3 DNA sequence: TGTGCCAGCAGGGAAGGACAGGGGGTTAGCAATCAGCCCCAGCATTTT.

The genes are TRBV5-1 and TRBJ1-2, with D possibly being TRBD1 (6 bases). The V end lost 4 bases, the J end lost 8 bases, and 12 bases lay between the germline ends. This CDR3 has 12 residues. Per the germline V gene, CDR1 is SGHRS and CDR2 is YFSETQ. The CDR3 is CASSIQGWGYTF. The CDR3 coding sequence is TGCGCCAGCAGCATACAGGGTTGGGGCTACACCTTC.

This chain connects TRBV19 to TRBJ2-1, with 8 bases lining up with TRBD1. The V and J ends lost 7 bases and 8 bases, in that order; junction bases with no gene match: 10. There are 14 residues in the CDR3. CDR1 and CDR2 (germline): LNHDA, SQIVND (reference sequence). CDR3 in amino acids: CASTDRGALHEQFF. Here the CDR3 DNA reads TGTGCCAGTACTGACAGGGGAGCGTTACATGAGCAGTTCTTC.

J is TRBJ2-7 and V is TRBV7-2; 10 nucleotides match TRBD2. CDR3 size: 16 residues. V was clipped by 3 bases and J by 0 bases; unmatched bases: 5. CDR1 and CDR2 (germline): SGHTA, FQGNSA. The CDR3 DNA sequence: TGTGCCAGCAGCTTGGGTAGCGGGGGGAGCTCCTACGAGCAGTACTTC. This codes for CASSLGSGGSSYEQYF.

V usage is TRBV21-1 and J usage is TRBJ2-3; the table gives TRBD1 as D, unverified against the DNA. TRBV21-1 is a listed pseudogene. The CDR3 contains 18 residues. This CDR3 is CASTRESGTGPCTDTQYF. In DNA form, the CDR3 reads TGTGCCAGCACCCGCGAATCCGGGACAGGCCCTTGCACAGATACGCAGTATTTT.

This clone has only a few counts. The DNA for the CDR3 is TGCGCCAGCAGCCTTGGACAAAAATATGGCTACACCTTC. Its protein is CASSLGQKYGYTF. The chain couples TRBV5-1 to TRBJ1-2, with D tentatively TRBD1 (5 bases). V was cut by 4 bases and J by 5 bases, with 12 bases left in between. CDR1 is SGHRS, CDR2 YFSETQ, per germline. The CDR3 is made up of 13 amino acids. The variable domain in full, with the rest retrieved from reference TRBV5-1 and TRBJ1-2, is KAGVTQTPRYLIKTRGQQVTLSCSPISGHRSVSWYQQTPGQGLQFLFEYFSETQRNKGNFPGRFSGRQFSNSRSEMNVSTLELGDSALYLCASSLGQKYGYTFGSGTRLTVV.

This clone turned up a few times. This sequence joins TRBV10-2 and TRBJ1-1; tentative D call: TRBD1 (6 bases). CDR3 length equals 13 residues. Deletions cut 7 bases from V and 9 bases from J, with 18 bases between. The germline V gene has CDR1 WSHSY and CDR2 SAAADI. This chain's CDR3 is CASTSDRPAKAFF. In DNA, the CDR3 is TGCGCCAGCACCTCCGACAGGCCCGCTAAAGCTTTCTTT.

CDR3 residues: CASSQIQGGGTEAFF. Here the CDR3 DNA reads TGTGCCAGCAGTCAGATACAGGGGGGAGGCACTGAAGCTTTCTTT. The chain is built from TRBV6-5 and TRBJ1-1; TRBD1 aligns across 8 bases. The CDR3 has 15 amino acids. Losses at the gene ends were 5 bases for V and 4 bases for J; bases not matched to a gene: 9. In germline, CDR1 is MNHEY, CDR2 SVGAGI.

The rearrangement links TRBV18 to TRBJ1-4; 8 nucleotides agree with TRBD1. The V gene end was trimmed by 6 bases and the J gene end by 6 bases; junction bases not matched to a gene: 6. CDR1 and CDR2 from the germline V gene are KGHSH and LQKENI. The CDR3 covers 14 residues. The CDR3 nucleotides are TGTGCCAGCTCTACCGGGACAGGTGATGAAAAACTGTTTTTT. This translates into CASSTGTGDEKLFF. Filled out from reference TRBV18 and TRBJ1-4, the complete variable domain reads NAGVMQNPRHLVRRRGQEARLRCSPMKGHSHVYWYRQLPEEGLKFMVYLQKENIIDESGMPKERFSAEFPKEGPSILRIQQVVRGDSAAYFCASSTGTGDEKLFFGSGTQLSVL.

V gene TRBV29-1 combines with J gene TRBJ2-1; D is perhaps TRBD2 (6 bases). The V and J ends lost 5 bases and 7 bases respectively, with 15 bases between them. CDR3 length: 13 residues. Germline V gene sequence: CDR1 SQVTM, CDR2 ANQGSEA. The CDR3 sequence is CSVSAGTRNEQFF. CDR3 DNA: TGCAGCGTTTCCGCGGGAACGAGAAATGAGCAGTTCTTC.

The J gene is TRBJ2-3, the V gene TRBV6-6; a weak D match, TRBD1 (6 bases). Germline V gene lookup returns CDR1 MNHNY and CDR2 SVGAGI (reference sequence). The CDR3 consists of 15 residues. Trimming cost V 5 bases and J 2 bases, with 14 bases left between them. The CDR3 here is CASSRLQGATDTQYF. DNA for the CDR3: TGTGCCAGCAGTCGTCTACAGGGCGCCACAGATACGCAGTATTTT.

This sequence joins TRBV7-3 and TRBJ2-2; 8 bases align to TRBD1. This CDR3 comprises 15 residues. Germline loops: CDR1 SGHTA, CDR2 FQGTGA. Trimming at V came to 5 bases and at J to 7 bases, leaving 9 bases not matched to a gene. The CDR3 DNA is TGTGCCAGCAGCCCCGCAGGGGGCTTCAACGGGGAGCTGTTTTTT. This sequence encodes CASSPAGGFNGELFF.